This T cell receptor (beta chain) was sequenced in a study of T cells after yellow fever vaccination. This clonotype has a handful of counts. This CDR3 is 14 amino acids long. The V end was cut by 4 bases, the J end by 5 bases, with 13 bases between. CDR1 and CDR2 (germline): SGHKS, YYEKEE (reference sequence). MiXCR was run by TCRdb on the 5' RACE reads, yielding one entry per CDR3 protein. Of 250,000 to 300,000 distinct CDR3 sequences listed, approximately 10% are singletons. The sequence was collected from a man younger than 30 who received the YFV17D yellow fever vaccine. The genes are TRBV5-5 and TRBJ1-5; D not certain. The input for sequencing was CD4+ T cells sorted from PBMCs, taken 5 days after the yellow fever booster vaccination. The chain's CDR3 is CASSRGETYQPQHF. The CDR3 DNA reads TGTGCCAGCAGCCGGGGAGAGACCTATCAGCCCCAGCATTTT.